This record concerns one T cell receptor beta chain sequence. This entry belongs to a study of blood T cell repertoires in COVID-19. Study summary: The cDNA or gDNA used as material had been derived from T cells, B-cell-depleted T cells, or PBMCs.

Assay: immunoSEQ multiplex PCR; the TCRdb copy retains only in-frame clones and omits some. The sample lists some 330,000 clones, roughly 88% occurring once. Enrolled through a virtual design, the participants were between 18 and 89 years of age and came from some 25 US areas. Cohort placement rested on clinical history that participants reported themselves. For recovered donors of Cohort 3, there were two negative PCRs, clearance, or symptom resolution. The ends were cut back, 7 bases at V and 3 bases at J, with 15 bases in the middle. The germline V gene has CDR1 LNHDA and CDR2 SQIVND (reference sequence). The CDR3 spans 15 residues.

This chain joins TRBV19 and TRBJ2-2; perhaps TRBD1 as D (6 bases). The sequence was collected from a man aged 25 to 40 who had recovered from COVID-19. Sequenced sample: PBMCs or T cells enriched from blood (not recorded which). CDR3: CASISLGHYTGELFF. CDR3 bases: TGTGCCAGTATCTCCTTGGGACACTACACCGGGGAGCTGTTTTTT.